This passage covers 5 T cell receptor beta chains from one sample sequenced in a study of blood T cell repertoires in COVID-19. Using immunoSEQ multiplex PCR, the repertoire was profiled, and TCRdb retains in-frame clones only, with some absent. The sample lists some 150,000 clones; roughly 82% were seen once. Sequenced input: peripheral blood. The receptors originated from a human donor in a cohort sampled during active COVID-19.

The chain carries TRBV11-1 and TRBJ2-2; 8 bases agree with TRBD1. The length of the CDR3 is 15 residues. Per germline, CDR1 SGHAT and CDR2 FQDESV (reference sequence). V gave up 2 bases and J gave up 4 bases; unmatched junction bases: 3. CDR3 sequence: CASSLTTGATGELFF. The CDR3 DNA sequence: TGTGCCAGCAGCTTAACGACAGGGGCCACCGGGGAGCTGTTTTTT.

This chain links TRBV10-3 with TRBJ1-6; no definite D call. V gave up 0 bases and J gave up 8 bases, with 8 bases separating them. The CDR3 runs 14 residues. The germline V gene has CDR1 ENHRY and CDR2 SYGVKD. The CDR3 loop is CAISESAADSPLHF. The CDR3 region has the DNA TGTGCCATCAGTGAGTCGGCCGCGGATTCACCCCTCCACTTT.

This clone has just one count. This sequence joins TRBV5-8 and TRBJ1-5, with 8 nucleotides matching TRBD1. This CDR3 has 17 residues. The J segment lost 0 bases and the V segment lost 0 bases, leaving 5 bases of the junction unmatched. Looked up from germline, CDR1 is SGHTS and CDR2 is YDEGEE. As DNA, the CDR3 is TGTGCCAGCAGCTTGGACTGGGACAGGACTAGCAATCAGCCCCAGCATTTT. Its protein is CASSLDWDRTSNQPQHF.

The chain carries TRBV9 and TRBJ2-3; 8 nucleotides align to TRBD2. Germline V lookup: CDR1 SGDLS, CDR2 YYNGEE. Unmatched junction bases numbered 5, after V lost 0 bases and J lost 2 bases. This CDR3 spans 16 amino acids. The CDR3 nucleotides read TGTGCCAGCAGCGTAGAGGCGGGGGGTTACACAGATACGCAGTATTTT. The encoded protein is CASSVEAGGYTDTQYF.

The gene calls are TRBV28 and TRBJ2-7; 10 bases map to TRBD1. CDR3 length equals 15 residues. CDR1 is MDHEN and CDR2 is SYDVKM in the germline V gene. Trimming cost V 4 bases and J 2 bases; bases outside gene matches: 5. Written as DNA, the CDR3 is TGTGCCAGCAGTTCAGCGGGACAGGGGACCTACGAGCAGTACTTC. It translates to CASSSAGQGTYEQYF.